This TCR beta chain was sequenced for a study of STAT5B mutations in CD4+ large granular lymphocyte leukemia. Method: immunoSEQ multiplex PCR; TCRdb's copy keeps in-frame clones and lacks some. The data show 15,000 to 20,000 clones, around 84% seen once. CDR3 length equals 14 residues. The germline gives CDR1 SGHDT, CDR2 YYEEEE. V trimming: 5 bases; J trimming: 5 bases; junction bases outside the gene matches: 2. Regarding the study as a whole: About 25% of private leukemic clonotypes occurred rarely in other patients' non-leukemic repertoires. Without putative leukemic clones, patient CD4-sorted repertoires remained more clonal than healthy CD4+ repertoires. 8/27 top patient clones versus 2/35 control clones were TRBV06-family.

Notes on this clone: The antigen remains unidentified.

The chain links TRBV5-6 to TRBJ2-5; 14 bases match TRBD2. Sequencing input: CD4+ T cells from blood buffy coats. This TCR was sampled from a human donor in good health. CDR3 DNA sequence: TGTGCCAGCAGTAGACTAGCGGGAGGGGAGACCCAGTACTTC. Translating gives CASSRLAGGETQYF.